The 20 T cell receptor beta chains presented below share a single source sample, sequenced in a study of early T cells in non-severe SARS-CoV-2 infection. Each CDR3 protein gets one entry after TCRdb re-called the 5' RACE reads with MiXCR. The data show 50,000 to 60,000 distinct CDR3 sequences, roughly 8.4% seen once. The sample was whole blood. The receptors originated from an adult who was a healthcare worker with PCR-confirmed SARS-CoV-2 infection or an uninfected control (not recorded which).

In its sample, this clonotype was seen many times. The CDR3 reads CASSLTRTAGELFF. DNA of the CDR3: TGTGCCAGCAGCTTAACAAGGACTGCCGGGGAGCTGTTTTTT. The rearrangement joins TRBV7-3 to TRBJ2-2, with a possible D match to TRBD2 (5 bases). CDR3 length equals 14 residues. The V gene lost 0 bases and the J gene lost 6 bases, with 8 bases spanning the gap. Germline V gives CDR1 SGHTA, CDR2 FQGTGA.

There are a few counts of this clonotype. The chain uses TRBV28 and TRBJ2-5; TRBD1 matches 10 bases. V dropped 5 bases and J dropped 2; count of bases not matched to a gene: 5. The V gene's germline CDR1 is MDHEN and CDR2 SYDVKM. The length of the CDR3 is 15 residues. This chain's CDR3 is CASSTGQGGQETQYF. CDR3 nucleotides: TGTGCCAGCAGTACCGGACAGGGGGGACAAGAGACCCAGTACTTC.

The chain carries TRBV7-2 and TRBJ1-1, with D unclear. Germline CDR1 reads SGHTA; CDR2 reads FQGNSA. The germline V and J ends were trimmed by 7 bases and 4 bases, with 13 bases remaining between them. The CDR3 consists of 13 residues. DNA of the CDR3: TGTGCCAGCACTATACGCATGGGCACTGAAGCTTTCTTT. Translating gives CASTIRMGTEAFF.

This clonotype showed up just a few times. This sequence joins TRBV5-1 and TRBJ1-1; possibly TRBD1 for D (5 bases). Looked up from germline, CDR1 is SGHRS and CDR2 is YFSETQ. The CDR3 totals 16 residues. V gave up 4 bases and J gave up 1 base, with 17 bases separating them. CDR3: CASSQQVALANTEAFF. CDR3 in DNA: TGCGCCAGCAGCCAACAGGTCGCCCTTGCGAACACTGAAGCTTTCTTT.

This chain connects TRBV19 to TRBJ2-1, with D unclear. With 9 bases removed from V and 5 bases from J, the gap between germline ends came to 14 bases. There are 13 residues in the CDR3. Germline V gene lookup returns CDR1 LNHDA and CDR2 SQIVND (reference sequence). The CDR3: CASEAWQNNEQFF. CDR3 nucleotide sequence: TGTGCCAGCGAAGCTTGGCAGAACAATGAGCAGTTCTTC.

V and J are TRBV29-1 and TRBJ2-1, with D perhaps matching TRBD1 or TRBD2 (6 bases each). From germline, CDR1 is SQVTM and CDR2 ANQGSEA. Trimming took 5 bases from V and 7 from J, leaving 12 bases between them. This CDR3 spans 12 amino acids. CDR3 nucleotide sequence: TGCAGCGTTCCGGGGGCTAGAAATGAGCAGTTCTTC. Protein: CSVPGARNEQFF.

V usage is TRBV3-1 and J usage is TRBJ2-1, with D tentatively TRBD2 (5 bases). Per the germline V gene, CDR1 is LGHDT and CDR2 is YNNKEL (reference sequence). The CDR3 consists of 14 residues. Trimming pared 1 base from V and 10 bases from J, leaving 14 bases between. The CDR3 reads CASSQVAGGAEQFF. The CDR3 region has the DNA TGTGCCAGCAGCCAAGTGGCCGGAGGCGCGGAGCAGTTCTTC.

This clonotype was detected many times. The chain carries TRBV11-2 and TRBJ1-1; D may be TRBD1 (6 bases). The CDR3 extends over 13 amino acids. Deletions cut 3 bases from V and 4 bases from J, with 9 bases between. Looked up from germline, CDR1 is SGHAT and CDR2 is FQNNGV. The CDR3 coding sequence is TGTGCCAGCAGCTTGGGGGCGGGCACTGAAGCTTTCTTT. Residues: CASSLGAGTEAFF.

This clonotype was detected ten times or more. The J gene is TRBJ2-6, the V gene TRBV28; possibly TRBD2 for D (5 bases). Germline CDR1 reads MDHEN; CDR2 reads SYDVKM. Deletions cut 7 bases from V and 4 bases from J, with 17 bases between. The CDR3 spans 16 residues. CDR3 protein: CASTLVRRAGANVLTF. CDR3 bases: TGTGCCAGCACCCTTGTAAGGCGGGCCGGGGCCAACGTCCTGACTTTC.

V is TRBV19 and J is TRBJ2-5; 11 positions match TRBD2. The germline gives CDR1 LNHDA, CDR2 SQIVND (reference sequence). V trimming: 8 bases; J trimming: 1 base; junction bases outside the gene matches: 6. The CDR3 consists of 15 residues. The CDR3 DNA follows: TGTGCCAGTCGCGAGACTAGCGGGACCCAAGAGACCCAGTACTTC. As protein: CASRETSGTQETQYF. The whole variable domain, filled in from reference TRBV19 and TRBJ2-5, reads DGGITQSPKYLFRKEGQNVTLSCEQNLNHDAMYWYRQDPGQGLRLIYYSQIVNDFQKGDIAEGYSVSREKKESFPLTVTSAQKNPTAFYLCASRETSGTQETQYFGPGTRLLVL.

This clonotype has a handful of counts. V gene TRBV20-1 combines with J gene TRBJ2-4, with TRBD2 identical over 7 bases. Germline CDR1 is DFQATT and CDR2 is SNEGSKA (reference sequence). This CDR3 has 16 amino acids. J gave up 0 bases and V 5 bases, and 10 bases lay outside the gene matches. The CDR3 loop reads CSAGEGSVLAKNIQYF. Written as DNA, the CDR3 is TGCAGTGCTGGGGAGGGGAGCGTTCTAGCCAAAAACATTCAGTACTTC.

This clonotype occurred a few times. This chain connects TRBV28 to TRBJ2-2; D gene unclear. V gave up 4 bases and J gave up 2 bases, with 14 bases separating them. The length of the CDR3 is 16 residues. Per the germline V gene, CDR1 is MDHEN and CDR2 is SYDVKM. The CDR3 is CASSSGRWLNTGELFF. The CDR3 DNA reads as TGTGCCAGCAGTTCCGGGCGGTGGTTAAACACCGGGGAGCTGTTTTTT.

This clonotype was seen repeatedly, ten times or more. The rearrangement joins TRBV7-9 to TRBJ2-2; perhaps TRBD1 as D (6 bases). Looked up from germline, CDR1 is SEHNR and CDR2 is FQNEAQ (reference sequence). The V and J ends lost 4 bases and 5 bases respectively, with 8 bases between them. The length of the CDR3 is 13 residues. Here the CDR3 DNA reads TGTGCCAGCAGCTCGACAGGTACCGGGGAGCTGTTTTTT. It specifies CASSSTGTGELFF.

This clonotype was detected many times. The chain carries TRBV5-6 and TRBJ2-7, with a weak D call TRBD2 (5 bases). The CDR3 covers 15 residues. Germline CDR1 is SGHDT and CDR2 is YYEEEE. Trimming left V 1 base short and J 1 base short, with 12 bases between. The CDR3, as DNA: TGTGCCAGCAGCTTGTTGGTAGCGAATTCCTACGAGCAGTACTTC. Translating gives CASSLLVANSYEQYF.

This clonotype was counted ten times or more. The chain has TRBV6-6 and TRBJ2-7; D is perhaps TRBD1 (6 bases). This CDR3 has 13 amino acids. Germline V gene data show CDR1 as MNHNY and CDR2 as SVGAGI (reference sequence). V was clipped by 6 bases and J by 8 bases, with 17 bases between them. Written as DNA, the CDR3 is TGTGCCAGCAGGATTGAGGGGGTGCCGAAGCAGTACTTC. It encodes CASRIEGVPKQYF.

This clonotype was observed at least ten times. The chain combines TRBV12-3 or TRBV12-4 with TRBJ2-2, with D perhaps TRBD2 (7 bases). With 3 bases removed from V and 4 bases from J, the gap between germline ends came to 15 bases. CDR3 length: 16 residues. In DNA form, the CDR3 reads TGTGCCAGCAGTTTCGGGGGGCCTCGTGGCACCGGGGAGCTGTTTTTT. This codes for CASSFGGPRGTGELFF.

This clonotype was seen a few times. The J gene is TRBJ1-1, the V gene TRBV6-5, with D perhaps TRBD1 (5 bases). The V gene lost 1 base and the J gene lost 3 bases, with 6 bases spanning the gap. Germline V lookup: CDR1 MNHEY, CDR2 SVGAGI. The CDR3 has 13 residues. CDR3 amino acids: CASSYFRDTEAFF. The CDR3 bases are TGTGCCAGCAGTTACTTCAGGGACACTGAAGCTTTCTTT.

This clonotype was detected many times. The CDR3, as DNA: TGTGCCAGCGGCCAAGGGGGCAGATACAATGAGCAGTTCTTC. Protein: CASGQGGRYNEQFF. This chain connects TRBV7-3 to TRBJ2-1, with TRBD1 identical over 7 bases. V trimming: 8 bases; J trimming: 4 bases; junction bases outside the gene matches: 8. The CDR3 is 14 amino acids. Germline lookup yields CDR1 SGHTA and CDR2 FQGTGA.

This clonotype was found many times. The J gene is TRBJ2-7, the V gene TRBV29-1; D is ambiguous. This CDR3 comprises 12 residues. V was shortened by 5 bases and J by 4 bases, with 12 bases between the two germline ends. Germline CDR1 SQVTM, CDR2 ANQGSEA. The CDR3 reads CSVSLQGYEQYF. For the CDR3, the DNA is TGCAGCGTTTCGCTCCAAGGGTACGAGCAGTACTTC.

This clonotype has a count of ten or more. This rearrangement joins TRBV30 to TRBJ2-1; D not certain. The CDR3 is made up of 12 amino acids. Per germline, CDR1 GTSNPN and CDR2 SVGIG (reference sequence). Trimming took off 0 bases at V and 7 bases at J, with 7 bases between the two ends. The CDR3 loop is CAWSVTVNEQFF. CDR3 DNA: TGTGCCTGGAGTGTAACCGTTAATGAGCAGTTCTTC. Complete variable domain (other parts from reference TRBV30 and TRBJ2-1): SQTIHQWPATLVQPVGSPLSLECTVEGTSNPNLYWYRQAAGRGLQLLFYSVGIGQISSEVPQNLSASRPQDRQFILSSKKLLLSDSGFYLCAWSVTVNEQFFGPGTRLTVL.